This TCR beta chain was recovered during a study of PD-1 blockade in classical Hodgkin lymphoma (dated by TCRdb to about 2020). Study-level background: Nivolumab dosing was 3 mg/kg intravenously every 2 weeks, continuing until either disease progression or unacceptable toxicity. The study used TCR beta sequencing and CyTOF to define a peripheral blood immune signature of response to PD-1 blockade in classical Hodgkin lymphoma. Findings and caveats that apply to the study as a whole: Lower diversity was observed in patients in whom nivolumab was started less than 1 year after ASCT, and these patients were excluded from later analyses so that confounding by immune reconstitution would be avoided. The study covered only a single clinical trial cohort, and the causes of the repertoire differences, possibly disease activity or prior therapy, were still not defined. Baseline TCR diversity was reported to be lower in newly diagnosed patients than in healthy donors, and even lower in relapsed/refractory patients. By C4D1, a significant rise was seen in CD4+ TCR diversity but not in CD8+ TCR diversity (p=0.0027 vs p=0.16), and the rise was most apparent among complete responders (p=0.02). Trial patients with a complete response had baseline diversity similar to that of newly diagnosed patients, while partial responders and progressors had significantly lower diversity.

Genomic DNA was extracted with the Qiagen DNeasy kit from unsorted PBMCs and from negatively selected CD4+ and CD8+ fractions. TCR beta CDR3 regions were subjected to amplification by immunoSEQ multiplex PCR with primers that anneal to V and J segments. A synthetic immune receptor repertoire was used to minimize amplification bias, and remaining bias was computationally removed after sequencing. Per the original workflow: Repertoire diversity was quantified as the Shannon entropy index using custom Python scripts. Unsorted, CD4+ and CD8+ repertoires were analyzed separately, except in combined analyses where CD4+ and CD8+ sequences were merged in silico. A clone was considered expanded if an increase in frequency of at least 2-fold after treatment relative to C1D1 was found, and a pseudocount of 0.5 was applied to clones undetected at baseline. Clones with 0 or 1 copy at C1D1 were classified as singleton clones, and clones with 2 or more copies were classified as non-singleton clones. Clones expanded in unsorted samples were assigned a CD4+, CD8+ or unknown annotation through matching of protein sequences in sorted samples from the same patient. Wilcoxon tests on paired samples were used to test diversity changes from C1D1 to C4D1. In its TCRdb copy, this immuneACCESS table keeps in-frame sequences only and misses some clones. Where compared with another copy, unresolved V genes explain less than half of these, and the others have no known cause. The V and J calls and clone size were taken over from that table, and D and trimming were inferred from the DNA. The sample table contains about 24,000 clones; only one count was recorded for under 90% of them. The biggest ten clones account for roughly a fifth of the sample.

Worth noting for this clone: Its antigen specificity is not known. Within one base of it there is no much larger clone, and no base qualities were kept.

There are 15 amino acids in the CDR3, from cysteine to phenylalanine inclusive. The CDR3 DNA has 45 bases and is translated from base 1. CDR1 MDHEN and CDR2 SYDVKM are derived from the germline V gene. Ends trimmed: V by 4 bases, J by 6 bases; bases unmatched to a gene: 7. Reading the label with the study, this specimen's time point is: cycle 2 day 1 (C2D1) of nivolumab. All trial patients had relapsed after autologous stem cell transplantation, with cohorts A, B and C differing in prior brentuximab vedotin exposure. The trial cohort comprised some 60 patients with relapsed/refractory classical Hodgkin lymphoma whose best overall responses were complete response, partial response or progressive disease. In the multi-cohort phase II CheckMate 205 trial, trial patients received single-agent nivolumab. An independent review committee assessed best overall response by applying the 2007 International Working Group response criteria. Trial PBMCs were collected immediately before nivolumab initiation (C1D1) and during therapy at cycle 2 day 1 and cycle 4 day 1. After peripheral blood was drawn into 8 mL Vacutainer Cell Preparation Tubes, PBMCs were isolated by centrifugation and then cryopreserved.

Sequencing used peripheral blood mononuclear cells (PBMCs), obtained before the second cycle of nivolumab. The rearranged chain carries TRBV28 and TRBJ2-1, and TRBD2 matches 9 of the central bases. The TCR was taken from a human donor with classical Hodgkin lymphoma. The CDR3: CASSSPGTSLNEQFF. The base sequence is TGTGCCAGCAGTTCACCCGGGACTAGCCTCAATGAGCAGTTCTTC.